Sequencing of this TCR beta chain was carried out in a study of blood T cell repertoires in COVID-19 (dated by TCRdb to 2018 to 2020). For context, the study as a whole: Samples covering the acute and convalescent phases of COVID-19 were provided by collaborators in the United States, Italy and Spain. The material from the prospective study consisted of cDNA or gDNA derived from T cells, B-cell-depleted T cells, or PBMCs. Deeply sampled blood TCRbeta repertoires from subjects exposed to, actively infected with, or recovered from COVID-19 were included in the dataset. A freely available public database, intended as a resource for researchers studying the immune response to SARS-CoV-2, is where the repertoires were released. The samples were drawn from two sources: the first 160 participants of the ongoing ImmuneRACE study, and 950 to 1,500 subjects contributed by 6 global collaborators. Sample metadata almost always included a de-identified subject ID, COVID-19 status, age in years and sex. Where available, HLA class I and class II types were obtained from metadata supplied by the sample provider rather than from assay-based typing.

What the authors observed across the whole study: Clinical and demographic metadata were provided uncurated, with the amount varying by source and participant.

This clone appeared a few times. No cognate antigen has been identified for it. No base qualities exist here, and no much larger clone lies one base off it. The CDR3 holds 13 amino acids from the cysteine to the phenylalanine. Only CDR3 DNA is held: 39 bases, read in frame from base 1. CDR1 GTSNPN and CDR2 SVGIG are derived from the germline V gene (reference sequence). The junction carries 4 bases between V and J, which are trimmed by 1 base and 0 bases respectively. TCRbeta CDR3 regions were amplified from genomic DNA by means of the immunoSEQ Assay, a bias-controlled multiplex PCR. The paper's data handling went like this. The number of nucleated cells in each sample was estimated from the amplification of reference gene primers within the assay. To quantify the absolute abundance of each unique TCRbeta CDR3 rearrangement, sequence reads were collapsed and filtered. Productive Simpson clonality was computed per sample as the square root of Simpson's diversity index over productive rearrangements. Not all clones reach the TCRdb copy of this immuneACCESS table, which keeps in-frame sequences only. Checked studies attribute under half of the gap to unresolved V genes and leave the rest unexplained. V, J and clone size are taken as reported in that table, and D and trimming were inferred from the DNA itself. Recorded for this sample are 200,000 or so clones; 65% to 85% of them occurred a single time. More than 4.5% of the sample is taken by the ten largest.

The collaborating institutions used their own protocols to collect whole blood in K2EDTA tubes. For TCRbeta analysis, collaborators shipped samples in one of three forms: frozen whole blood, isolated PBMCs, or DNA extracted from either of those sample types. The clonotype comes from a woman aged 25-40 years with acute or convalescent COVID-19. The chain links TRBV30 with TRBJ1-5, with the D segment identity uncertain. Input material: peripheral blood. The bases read TGTGCCTGGAGTGCGGGTAGCAATCAGCCCCAGCATTTT. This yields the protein CAWSAGSNQPQHF.